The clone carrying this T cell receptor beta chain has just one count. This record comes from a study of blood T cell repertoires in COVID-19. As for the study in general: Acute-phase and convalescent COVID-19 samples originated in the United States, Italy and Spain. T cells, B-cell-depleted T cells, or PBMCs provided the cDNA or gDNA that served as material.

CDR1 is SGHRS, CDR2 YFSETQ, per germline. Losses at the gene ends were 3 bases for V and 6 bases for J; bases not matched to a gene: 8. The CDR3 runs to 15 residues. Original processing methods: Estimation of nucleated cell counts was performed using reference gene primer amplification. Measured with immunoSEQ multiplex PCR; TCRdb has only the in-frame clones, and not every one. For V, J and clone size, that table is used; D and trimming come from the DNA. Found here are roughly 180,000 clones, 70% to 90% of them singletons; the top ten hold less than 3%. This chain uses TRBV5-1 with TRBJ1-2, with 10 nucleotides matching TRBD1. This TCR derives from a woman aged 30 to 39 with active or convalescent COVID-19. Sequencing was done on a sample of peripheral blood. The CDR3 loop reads CASSSTSDRGNGYTF. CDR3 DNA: TGCGCCAGCAGCTCCACATCGGACAGGGGGAATGGCTACACCTTC.